This passage covers 12 T cell receptor beta chains from one sample sequenced in a study of T cell clonality in common variable immunodeficiency. Points from the study as a whole: Reportedly, TCR beta sequences from common variable immunodeficiency showed fewer deletions and N-nucleotide insertions.

The method was immunoSEQ multiplex PCR; TCRdb's version includes in-frame clones alone and lacks a portion of them. The sample presents around 17,000 clones, none singletons. No antigen has been assigned to these receptors. Sequenced sample: peripheral blood mononuclear cells. All receptors derive from a human donor with common variable immunodeficiency.

This clone has just a few counts. The CDR3 loop is CATQPDRATDTQYF. Partial CDR3 DNA: TGTGCCACACAACCCGACAGAGCGACGGATACG. The chain couples TRBV19 to TRBJ2-3, with TRBD1 as a possible D gene (5 bases). The read ends 3 residues shy of where the CDR3 ends; the end is completed using the germline J gene. From germline, CDR1 is LNHDA and CDR2 SQIVND (reference sequence). Trimming took off 10 bases at V and 6 bases at J, with 20 bases between the two ends. CDR3 length: 14 amino acids.

This clone was recorded at least ten times. The read ends 3 residues before the CDR3 terminus; that terminus is restored from the germline J gene. The chain combines TRBV5-1 with TRBJ1-1, with 10 bases identical to TRBD1. Losses at the gene ends were 6 bases for V and 4 bases for J; bases not matched to a gene: 12. The CDR3 extends over 16 amino acids. Germline loops: CDR1 SGHRS, CDR2 YFSETQ. The CDR3: CASNQRPGQGSTEAFF. Partial CDR3 DNA: TGCGCCAGCAACCAACGCCCGGGACAGGGGAGCACTGAA.

This clone appeared a few times. The CDR3 sequence is CASSEGGQLGLAFF. The CDR3 bases that were read are TGTGCCAGCAGTGAAGGGGGACAGTTAGGGCTA. The chain has TRBV6-1 and TRBJ1-1, with TRBD1 matching 7 bases. The read is 3 residues too short to cover the CDR3 end, so that end is filled in from the germline J gene. CDR3 length: 14 amino acids. In germline, CDR1 is MNHNS, CDR2 SASEGT.

This clone was seen repeatedly, ten times or more. The CDR3 end falls 3 residues outside the read, so it is completed with the germline J gene. V usage is TRBV7-2 and J usage is TRBJ2-3; D is undetermined. Germline assignment: CDR1 SGHTA and CDR2 FQGNSA. V was clipped by 2 bases and J by 4 bases, with 4 bases between them. There are 12 residues in the CDR3. The CDR3 bases that were read are TGTGCCAGCAGCTTATTCGCAGATACG. Encoded protein: CASSLFADT. The whole CDR3 sequence is CASSLFADTQYF. Full variable domain (missing parts from reference TRBV7-2 and TRBJ2-3): GAGVSQSPSNKVTEKGKDVELRCDPISGHTALYWYRQSLGQGLEFLIYFQGNSAPDKSGLPSDRFSAERTGGSVSTLTIQRTQQEDSAVYLCASSLFADTQYFGPGTRLTVL.

This clone was observed at least ten times. The observed sequence ends 3 residues before the CDR3 terminus, with the missing tail filled in from the germline J gene. The rearrangement joins TRBV6-2 or TRBV6-3 to TRBJ2-7, with TRBD1 identical over 7 bases. This CDR3 is 12 amino acids long. Germline loops: CDR1 MNHEY, CDR2 SVGEGT. The V and J ends lost 6 bases and 4 bases, in that order; junction bases with no gene match: 3. The DNA read from the CDR3 is TGTGCCAGCAGAGACAGGGCTTACGAG. As protein: CASRDRAYE. The whole CDR3 protein is CASRDRAYEQYF.

This clone was found a few times. The read terminates 3 residues before the CDR3 end, so the remaining end is supplied by the germline J gene. The rearrangement links TRBV7-2 to TRBJ1-1; TRBD1 is a possible D gene (6 bases). This CDR3 contains 14 residues. V dropped 5 bases and J dropped 2 bases, with 12 bases sitting between them. Germline V CDR1 and CDR2: SGHTA, FQGNSA. The covered CDR3 bases are TGTGCCAGCAGCCTGGGGGCGGGAAACACTGAA. This sequence encodes CASSLGAGNTE. The entire CDR3 protein reads CASSLGAGNTEAFF.

On this clone: The read falls 3 residues short of the CDR3 end, and the missing part is taken from the germline J gene. This chain links TRBV18 with TRBJ2-1; 15 positions match TRBD2. The trim removed 4 bases at V and 7 bases at J, leaving 5 bases unmatched. The CDR3 contains 16 residues. In germline, CDR1 is KGHSH, CDR2 LQKENI. The CDR3 sequence: CASSRPGLAGGNEQFF. CDR3 DNA (partial): TGTGCCAGCTCACGACCGGGACTAGCGGGAGGAAATGAG. Based on the CDR3 plus reference TRBV18 and TRBJ2-1, the full variable domain is NAGVMQNPRHLVRRRGQEARLRCSPMKGHSHVYWYRQLPEEGLKFMVYLQKENIIDESGMPKERFSAEFPKEGPSILRIQQVVRGDSAAYFCASSRPGLAGGNEQFFGPGTRLTVL.

This clone was detected only a few times. Sequencing ends 3 residues short of the CDR3 end; the germline J gene provides the rest. V gene TRBV6-2 or TRBV6-3 combines with J gene TRBJ2-7, with D tentatively TRBD1 (8 bases). The germline V gene encodes CDR1 MNHEY and CDR2 SVGEGT. The ends were cut back, 6 bases at V and 2 bases at J, with 17 bases in the middle. The length of the CDR3 is 15 residues. The covered CDR3 bases are TGTGCCAGCAGACCCCAGGGGGCGGGGGCCTACGAG. Residues: CASRPQGAGAYE. The whole CDR3 protein reads CASRPQGAGAYEQYF.

This clone has a handful of counts. The CDR3 goes on 3 residues after the read ends, and that part is filled in from the germline J gene. The chain carries TRBV18 and TRBJ2-1; TRBD2 matches 8 bases. J gave up 5 bases and V 4 bases, and 4 bases lay outside the gene matches. The CDR3 loop spans 14 amino acids. CDR1 is KGHSH and CDR2 is LQKENI in the germline V gene. CDR3 region: CASSLVAGHNEQFF. CDR3 bases read: TGTGCCAGCTCACTGGTAGCGGGACACAATGAG.

This clone was seen ten or more times. The read falls 3 residues short of the CDR3 end, and the missing part is taken from the germline J gene. The V call is TRBV18, the J call TRBJ2-5, with D possibly matching TRBD1 (6 bases). This CDR3 is 18 amino acids long. Trimming stripped 1 base from V and 2 bases from J, with 20 bases between. Germline V CDR1 and CDR2: KGHSH, LQKENI. Incomplete CDR3 DNA: TGTGCCAGCTCACCACAAGGGGGTCTCAAGATGGTTCAAGAGACC. As protein: CASSPQGGLKMVQET. Given in full, the CDR3 is CASSPQGGLKMVQETQYF.

The table lists this clone with many counts. The read falls 3 residues short of the CDR3 end, and the missing part is taken from the germline J gene. This CDR3 is also generated by other DNA sequences in the sample. The gene calls are TRBV18 and TRBJ1-5; the D gene is possibly TRBD1 (6 bases). Deletions cut 2 bases from V and 5 bases from J, with 13 bases between. CDR1 is KGHSH and CDR2 is LQKENI in the germline V gene. There are 15 residues in the CDR3. The part of the CDR3 DNA that was read is TGTGCCAGCTCACCAACCAGGGGAGCGGATCAGCCC. Translated, it gives CASSPTRGADQP. The full CDR3 protein reads CASSPTRGADQPQHF. Full variable domain (remainder filled in from reference TRBV18 and TRBJ1-5): NAGVMQNPRHLVRRRGQEARLRCSPMKGHSHVYWYRQLPEEGLKFMVYLQKENIIDESGMPKERFSAEFPKEGPSILRIQQVVRGDSAAYFCASSPTRGADQPQHFGDGTRLSIL.

This clone was observed many times. The read finishes 3 residues shy of the CDR3 end, and the germline J gene is used to complete it. The genes are TRBV7-9 and TRBJ2-5, with D uncertain. The V gene lost 1 base and the J gene lost 2 bases, with 8 bases spanning the gap. Per germline, CDR1 SEHNR and CDR2 FQNEAQ (reference sequence). This CDR3 comprises 14 residues. The CDR3 sequence is CASSLGYFQETQYF. The DNA read from the CDR3 is TGTGCCAGCAGCTTAGGCTACTTTCAAGAGACC.